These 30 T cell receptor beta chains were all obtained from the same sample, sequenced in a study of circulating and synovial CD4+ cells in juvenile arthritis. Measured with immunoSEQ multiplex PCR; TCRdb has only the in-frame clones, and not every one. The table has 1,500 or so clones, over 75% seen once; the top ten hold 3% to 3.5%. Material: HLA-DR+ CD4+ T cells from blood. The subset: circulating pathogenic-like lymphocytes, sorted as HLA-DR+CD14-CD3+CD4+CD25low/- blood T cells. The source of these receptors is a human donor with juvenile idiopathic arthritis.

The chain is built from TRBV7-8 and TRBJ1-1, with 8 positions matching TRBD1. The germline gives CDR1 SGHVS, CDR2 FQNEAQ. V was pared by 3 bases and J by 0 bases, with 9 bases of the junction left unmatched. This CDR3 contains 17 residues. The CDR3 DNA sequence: TGTGCCAGCAGCTTCCTAGGTGGACAGGGAATGAACACTGAAGCTTTCTTT. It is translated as CASSFLGGQGMNTEAFF.

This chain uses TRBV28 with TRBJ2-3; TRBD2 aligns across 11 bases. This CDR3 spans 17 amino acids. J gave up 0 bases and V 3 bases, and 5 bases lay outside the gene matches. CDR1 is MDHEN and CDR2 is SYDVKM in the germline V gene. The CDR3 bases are TGTGCCAGCAGTTTGGGACTAGCGGTTTCTAGCACAGATACGCAGTATTTT. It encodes CASSLGLAVSSTDTQYF. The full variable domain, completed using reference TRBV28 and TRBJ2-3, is DVKVTQSSRYLVKRTGEKVFLECVQDMDHENMFWYRQDPGLGLRLIYFSYDVKMKEKGDIPEGYSVSREKKERFSLILESASTNQTSMYLCASSLGLAVSSTDTQYFGPGTRLTVL.

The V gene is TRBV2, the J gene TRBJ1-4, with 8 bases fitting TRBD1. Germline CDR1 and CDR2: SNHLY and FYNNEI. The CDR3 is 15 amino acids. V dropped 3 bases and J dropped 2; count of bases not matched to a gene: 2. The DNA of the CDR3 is TGTGCCAGCAGTGACGCAGGGGGCACTAATGAAAAACTGTTTTTT. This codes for CASSDAGGTNEKLFF.

The chain's CDR3 is CASSLAGNSESPLHF. The CDR3 DNA reads as TGTGCCAGCAGCTTAGCCGGGAACTCGGAGTCACCCCTCCACTTT. The rearrangement joins TRBV7-2 to TRBJ1-6; the D is unclear. The V gene's germline CDR1 is SGHTA and CDR2 FQGNSA. The V gene lost 0 bases and the J gene lost 10 bases, with 13 bases spanning the gap. The CDR3 has 15 residues.

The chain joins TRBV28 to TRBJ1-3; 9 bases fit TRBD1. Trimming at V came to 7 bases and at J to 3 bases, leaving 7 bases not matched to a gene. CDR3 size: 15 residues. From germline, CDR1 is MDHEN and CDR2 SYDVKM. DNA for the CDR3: TGTGCCAGCACCCCGACAGGGGGAAGTGGAAACACCATATATTTT. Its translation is CASTPTGGSGNTIYF.

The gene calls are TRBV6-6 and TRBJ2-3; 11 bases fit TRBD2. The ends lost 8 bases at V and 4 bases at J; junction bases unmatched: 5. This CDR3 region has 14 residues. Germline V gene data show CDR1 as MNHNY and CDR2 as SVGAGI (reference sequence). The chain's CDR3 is CASQGLAGPDTQYF. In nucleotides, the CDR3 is TGTGCCAGCCAAGGACTAGCGGGTCCAGATACGCAGTATTTT.

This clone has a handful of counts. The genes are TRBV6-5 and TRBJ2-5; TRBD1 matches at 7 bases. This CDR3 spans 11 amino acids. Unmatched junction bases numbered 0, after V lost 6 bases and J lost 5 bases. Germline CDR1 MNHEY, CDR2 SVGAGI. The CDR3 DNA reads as TGTGCCAGCAGGGACAGGGAGACCCAGTACTTC. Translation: CASRDRETQYF.

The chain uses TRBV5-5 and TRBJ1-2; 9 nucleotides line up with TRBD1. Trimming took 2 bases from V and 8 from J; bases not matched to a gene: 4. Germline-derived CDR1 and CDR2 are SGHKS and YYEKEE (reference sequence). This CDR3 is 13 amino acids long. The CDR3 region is CASSLQGARGYTF. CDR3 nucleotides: TGTGCCAGCAGCTTACAGGGGGCGCGGGGCTACACCTTC.

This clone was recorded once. The CDR3 bases are TGTGCCAGCAGTGAAGCGAGGGCAGATACGCAGTATTTT. This translates into CASSEARADTQYF. This chain uses TRBV2 with TRBJ2-3, with D possibly being TRBD2 (5 bases). Per germline, CDR1 SNHLY and CDR2 FYNNEI. This CDR3 has 13 residues. Trimming took off 0 bases at V and 4 bases at J, with 5 bases between the two ends.

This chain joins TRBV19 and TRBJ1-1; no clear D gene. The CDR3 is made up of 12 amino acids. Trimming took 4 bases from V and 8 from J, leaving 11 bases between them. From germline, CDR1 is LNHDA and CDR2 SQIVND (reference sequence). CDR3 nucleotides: TGTGCCAGTAGTAGAACTTCGCGGGAAGCTTTCTTT. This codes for CASSRTSREAFF.

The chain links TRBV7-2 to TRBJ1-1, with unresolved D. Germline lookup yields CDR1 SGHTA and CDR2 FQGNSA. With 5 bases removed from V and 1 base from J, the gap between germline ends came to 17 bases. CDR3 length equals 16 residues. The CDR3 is CASSPPVGFTNTEAFF. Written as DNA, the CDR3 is TGTGCCAGCAGCCCCCCTGTCGGGTTTACGAACACTGAAGCTTTCTTT.

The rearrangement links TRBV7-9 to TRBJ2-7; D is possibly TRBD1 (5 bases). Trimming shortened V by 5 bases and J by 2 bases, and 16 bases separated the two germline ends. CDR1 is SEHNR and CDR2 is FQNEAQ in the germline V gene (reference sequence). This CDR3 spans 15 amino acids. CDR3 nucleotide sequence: TGTGCCAGCAGCCGCTTTATGACAGAGCCCTACGAGCAGTACTTC. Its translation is CASSRFMTEPYEQYF.

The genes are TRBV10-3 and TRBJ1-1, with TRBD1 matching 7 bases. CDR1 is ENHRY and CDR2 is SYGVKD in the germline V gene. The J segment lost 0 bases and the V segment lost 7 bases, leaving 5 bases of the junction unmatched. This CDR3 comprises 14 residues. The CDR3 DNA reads TGTGCCATCATGGGGACAGCGATGAACACTGAAGCTTTCTTT. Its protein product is CAIMGTAMNTEAFF.

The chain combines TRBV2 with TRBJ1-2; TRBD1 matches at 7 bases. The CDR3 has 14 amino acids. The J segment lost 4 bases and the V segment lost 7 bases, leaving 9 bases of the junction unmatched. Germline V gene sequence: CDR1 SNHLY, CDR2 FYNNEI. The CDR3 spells CASNLQGSSYGYTF. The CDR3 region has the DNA TGTGCCAGCAACCTACAGGGGTCCTCCTATGGCTACACCTTC.

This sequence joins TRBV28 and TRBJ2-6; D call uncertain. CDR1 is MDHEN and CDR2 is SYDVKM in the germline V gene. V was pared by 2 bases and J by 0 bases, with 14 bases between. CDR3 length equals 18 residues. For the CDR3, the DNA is TGTGCCAGCAGTTTACGATCCCAGGCCTACTCTGGGGCCAACGTCCTGACTTTC. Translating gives CASSLRSQAYSGANVLTF.

As DNA, the CDR3 is TGTGCCAGCAGCGTAGCCCCTAGCGGGGGGGGGTCCTACAATGAGCAGTTCTTC. This translates into CASSVAPSGGGSYNEQFF. The chain has TRBV9 and TRBJ2-1, with 12 bases fitting TRBD2. J was trimmed by 1 base and V by 0 bases; bases with no gene match: 5. CDR3 length equals 18 residues. CDR1 is SGDLS, CDR2 YYNGEE, per germline.

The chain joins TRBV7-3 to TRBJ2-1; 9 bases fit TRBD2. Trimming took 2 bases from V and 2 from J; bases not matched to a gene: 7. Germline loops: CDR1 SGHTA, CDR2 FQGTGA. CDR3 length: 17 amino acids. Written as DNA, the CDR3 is TGTGCCAGCAGCTTAGGGATTAGCGGGGGTGCCTACAATGAGCAGTTCTTC. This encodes CASSLGISGGAYNEQFF.

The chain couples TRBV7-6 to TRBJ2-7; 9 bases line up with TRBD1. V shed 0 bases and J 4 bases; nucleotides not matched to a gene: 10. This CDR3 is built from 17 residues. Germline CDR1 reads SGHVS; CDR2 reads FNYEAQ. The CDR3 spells CASSLARSGTGQYEQYF. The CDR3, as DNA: TGTGCCAGCAGCTTAGCTCGCTCCGGGACAGGGCAGTACGAGCAGTACTTC.

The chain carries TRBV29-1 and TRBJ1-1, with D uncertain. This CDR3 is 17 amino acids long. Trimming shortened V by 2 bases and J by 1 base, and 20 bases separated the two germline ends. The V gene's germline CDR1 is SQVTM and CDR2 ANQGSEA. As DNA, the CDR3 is TGCAGCGTTGAACGGCGGGGAGTCAGCACAAGGAACACTGAAGCTTTCTTT. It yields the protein CSVERRGVSTRNTEAFF.

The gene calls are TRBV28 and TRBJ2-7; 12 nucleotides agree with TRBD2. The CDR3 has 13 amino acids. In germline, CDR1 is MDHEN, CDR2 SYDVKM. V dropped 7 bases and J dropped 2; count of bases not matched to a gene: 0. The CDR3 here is CASTSGRAYEQYF. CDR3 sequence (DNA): TGTGCCAGCACTAGCGGGAGGGCCTACGAGCAGTACTTC.

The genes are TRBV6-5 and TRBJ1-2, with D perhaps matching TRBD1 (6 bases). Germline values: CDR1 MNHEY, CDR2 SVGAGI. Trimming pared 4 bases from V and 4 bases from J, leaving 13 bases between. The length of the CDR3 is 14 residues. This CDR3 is CASSWSGGGYGYTF. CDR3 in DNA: TGTGCCAGCAGTTGGTCGGGGGGCGGCTATGGCTACACCTTC.

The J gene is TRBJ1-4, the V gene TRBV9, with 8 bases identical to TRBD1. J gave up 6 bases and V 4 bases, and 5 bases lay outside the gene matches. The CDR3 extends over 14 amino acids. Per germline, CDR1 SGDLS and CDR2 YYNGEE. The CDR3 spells CASSPRGRDEKLFF. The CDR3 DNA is TGTGCCAGCAGCCCCAGGGGGCGGGATGAAAAACTGTTTTTT.

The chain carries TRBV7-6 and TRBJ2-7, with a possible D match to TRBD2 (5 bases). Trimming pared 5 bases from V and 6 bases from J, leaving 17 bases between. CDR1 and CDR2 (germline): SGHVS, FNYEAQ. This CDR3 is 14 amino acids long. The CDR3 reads CASSRGGEPGEQYF. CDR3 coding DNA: TGTGCCAGCAGCCGGGGTGGGGAACCGGGCGAGCAGTACTTC.

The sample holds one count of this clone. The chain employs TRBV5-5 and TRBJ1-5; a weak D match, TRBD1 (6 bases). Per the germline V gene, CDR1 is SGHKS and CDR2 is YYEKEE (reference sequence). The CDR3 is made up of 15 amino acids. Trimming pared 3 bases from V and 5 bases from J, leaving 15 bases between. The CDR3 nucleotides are TGTGCCAGCAGCTCGACAGGAGATTATTATCAGCCCCAGCATTTT. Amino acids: CASSSTGDYYQPQHF.

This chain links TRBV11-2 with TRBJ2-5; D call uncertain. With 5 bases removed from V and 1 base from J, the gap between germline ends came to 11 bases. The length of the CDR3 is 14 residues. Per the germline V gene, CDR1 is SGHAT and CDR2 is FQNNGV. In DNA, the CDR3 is TGTGCCAGCAGCCCCGCGCCGGTCCAAGAGACCCAGTACTTC. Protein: CASSPAPVQETQYF.

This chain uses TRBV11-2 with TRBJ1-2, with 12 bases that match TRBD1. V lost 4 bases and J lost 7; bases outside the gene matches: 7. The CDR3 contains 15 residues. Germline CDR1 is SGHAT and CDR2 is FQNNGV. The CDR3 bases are TGTGCCAGCAGCTACGGGACAGGGGGCGGGAGTGGCTACACCTTC. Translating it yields CASSYGTGGGSGYTF.

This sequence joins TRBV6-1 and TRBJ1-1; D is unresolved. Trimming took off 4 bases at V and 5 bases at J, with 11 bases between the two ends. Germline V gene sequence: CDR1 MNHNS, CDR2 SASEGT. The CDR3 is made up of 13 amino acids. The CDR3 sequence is CASSGRGKTEAFF. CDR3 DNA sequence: TGTGCCAGCAGTGGACGGGGAAAGACTGAAGCTTTCTTT.

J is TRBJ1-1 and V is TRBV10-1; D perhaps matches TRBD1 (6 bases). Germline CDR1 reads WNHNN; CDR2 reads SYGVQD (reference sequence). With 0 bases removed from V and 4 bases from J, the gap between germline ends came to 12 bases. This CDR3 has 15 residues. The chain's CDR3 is CASSESKGTRTEAFF. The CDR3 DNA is TGCGCCAGCAGTGAGTCTAAGGGGACACGCACTGAAGCTTTCTTT.

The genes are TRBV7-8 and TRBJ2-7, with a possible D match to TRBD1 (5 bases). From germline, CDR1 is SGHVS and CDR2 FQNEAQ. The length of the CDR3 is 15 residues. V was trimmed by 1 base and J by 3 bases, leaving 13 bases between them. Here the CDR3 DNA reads TGTGCCAGCAGCTTAGTACGAGCTAGGGGCTACGAGCAGTACTTC. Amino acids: CASSLVRARGYEQYF.

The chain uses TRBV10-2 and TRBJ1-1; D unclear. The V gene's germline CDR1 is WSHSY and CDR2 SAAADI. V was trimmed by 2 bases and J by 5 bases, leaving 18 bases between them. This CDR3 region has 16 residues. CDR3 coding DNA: TGCGCCAGCAGTGAGCAATTAGGGCCTGAGCGGACTGAAGCTTTCTTT. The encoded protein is CASSEQLGPERTEAFF.